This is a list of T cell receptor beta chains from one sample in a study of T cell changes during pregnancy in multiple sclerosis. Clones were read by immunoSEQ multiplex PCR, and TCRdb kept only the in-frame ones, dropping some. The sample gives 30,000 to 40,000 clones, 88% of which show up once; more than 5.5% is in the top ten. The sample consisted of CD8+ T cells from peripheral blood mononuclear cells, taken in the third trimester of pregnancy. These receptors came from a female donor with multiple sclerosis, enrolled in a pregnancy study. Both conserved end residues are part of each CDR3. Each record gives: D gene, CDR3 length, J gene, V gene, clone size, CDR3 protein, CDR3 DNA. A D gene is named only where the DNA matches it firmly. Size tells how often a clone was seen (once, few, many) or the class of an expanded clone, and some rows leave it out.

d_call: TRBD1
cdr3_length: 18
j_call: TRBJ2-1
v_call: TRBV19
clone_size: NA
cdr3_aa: CASSPGQAVWSWGNEQFF
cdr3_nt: TGTGCCAGTAGTCCCGGACAGGCTGTATGGTCGTGGGGCAATGAGCAGTTCTTC

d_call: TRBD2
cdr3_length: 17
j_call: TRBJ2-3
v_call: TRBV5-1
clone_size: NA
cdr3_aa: CASSLVAGLAGPDTQYF
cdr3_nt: TGCGCCAGCAGCTTGGTGGCGGGACTAGCGGGCCCAGATACGCAGTATTTT

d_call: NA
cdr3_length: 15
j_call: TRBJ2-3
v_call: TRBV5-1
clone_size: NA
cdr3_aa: CASSLQGGSTDTQYF
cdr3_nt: TGCGCCAGCAGCTTGCAGGGTGGGAGCACAGATACGCAGTATTTT

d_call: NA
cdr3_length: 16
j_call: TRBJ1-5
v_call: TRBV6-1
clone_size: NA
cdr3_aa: CASSEAREAAGQPQHF
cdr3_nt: TGTGCCAGCAGTGAAGCGAGAGAGGCGGCGGGTCAGCCCCAGCATTTT

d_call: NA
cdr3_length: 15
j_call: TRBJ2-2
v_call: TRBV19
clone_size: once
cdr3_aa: CASSQGVSGNGELFF
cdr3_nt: TGTGCCAGTAGTCAGGGGGTTAGCGGAAATGGGGAGCTGTTTTTT

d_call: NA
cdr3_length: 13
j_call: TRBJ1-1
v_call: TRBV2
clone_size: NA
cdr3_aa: CASILNLNTEAFF
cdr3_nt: TGTGCCAGCATTCTTAATTTGAACACTGAAGCTTTCTTT

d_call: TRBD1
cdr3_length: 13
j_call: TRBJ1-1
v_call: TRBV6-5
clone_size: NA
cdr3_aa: CASSYSGQLEAFF
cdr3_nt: TGTGCCAGCAGTTACTCGGGACAGCTTGAAGCTTTCTTT

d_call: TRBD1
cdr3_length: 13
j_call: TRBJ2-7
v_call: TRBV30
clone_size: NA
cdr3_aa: CACLDRVPYEQYF
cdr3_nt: TGTGCCTGCCTAGACAGGGTGCCCTACGAGCAGTACTTC

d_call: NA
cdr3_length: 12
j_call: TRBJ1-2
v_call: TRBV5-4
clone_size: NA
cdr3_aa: CASSPAGYGYTF
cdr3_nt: TGTGCCAGCAGCCCGGCGGGCTATGGCTACACCTTC

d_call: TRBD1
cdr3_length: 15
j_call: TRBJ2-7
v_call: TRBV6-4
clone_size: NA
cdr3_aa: CASSERTGAPYEQYF
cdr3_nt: TGTGCCAGCAGTGAACGGACAGGGGCACCCTACGAGCAGTACTTC

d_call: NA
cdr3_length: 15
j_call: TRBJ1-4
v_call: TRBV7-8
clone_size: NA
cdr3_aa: CASSTWGLTNEKLFF
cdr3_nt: TGTGCCAGCAGCACGTGGGGGCTGACTAATGAAAAACTGTTTTTT

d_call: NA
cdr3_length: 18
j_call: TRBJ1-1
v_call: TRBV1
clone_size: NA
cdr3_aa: CTSSQPRGGGGLNTEAFF
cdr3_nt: TGCACCAGCAGCCAACCCCGCGGAGGAGGGGGCTTGAACACTGAAGCTTTCTTT

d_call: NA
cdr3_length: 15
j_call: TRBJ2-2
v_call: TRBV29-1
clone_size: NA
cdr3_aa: CSVEVRGINTGELFF
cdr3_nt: TGCAGCGTTGAAGTCCGGGGGATTAATACCGGGGAGCTGTTTTTT

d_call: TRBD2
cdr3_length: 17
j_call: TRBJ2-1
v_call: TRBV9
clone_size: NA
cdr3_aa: CASSPTSGGARGNEQFF
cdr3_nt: TGTGCCAGCAGCCCGACTAGCGGGGGGGCCCGAGGCAATGAGCAGTTCTTC

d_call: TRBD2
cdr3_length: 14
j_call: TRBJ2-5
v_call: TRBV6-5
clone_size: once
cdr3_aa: CASSYVSSGETQYF
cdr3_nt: TGTGCCAGCAGTTACGTGTCTAGCGGAGAGACCCAGTACTTC

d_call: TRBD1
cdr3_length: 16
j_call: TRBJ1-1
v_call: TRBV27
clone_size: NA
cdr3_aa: CASSLATGGRNTEAFF
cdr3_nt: TGTGCCAGCAGTTTAGCGACAGGGGGCCGGAACACTGAAGCTTTCTTT

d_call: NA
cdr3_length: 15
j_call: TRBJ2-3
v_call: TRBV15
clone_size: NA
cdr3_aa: CATSRSPAGTDTQYF
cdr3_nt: TGTGCCACCAGCAGATCCCCCGCGGGAACAGATACGCAGTATTTT

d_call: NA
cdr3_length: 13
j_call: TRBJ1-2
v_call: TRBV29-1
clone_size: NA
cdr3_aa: CSVDQGKRDGYTF
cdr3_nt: TGCAGCGTTGACCAGGGGAAGAGGGATGGCTACACCTTC

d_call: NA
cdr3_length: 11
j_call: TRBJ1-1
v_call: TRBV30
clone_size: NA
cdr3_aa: CAWSWRGRAFF
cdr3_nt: TGTGCCTGGAGTTGGAGAGGAAGGGCTTTCTTT

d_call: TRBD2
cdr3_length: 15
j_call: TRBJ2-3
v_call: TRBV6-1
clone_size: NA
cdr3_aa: CASSELAGSADTQYF
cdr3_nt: TGTGCCAGCAGTGAACTAGCGGGGTCCGCAGATACGCAGTATTTT

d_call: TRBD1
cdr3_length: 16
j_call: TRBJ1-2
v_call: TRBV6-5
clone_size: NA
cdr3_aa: CASSYSPDRELYGYTF
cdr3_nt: TGTGCCAGCAGTTACTCTCCGGACAGGGAACTCTATGGCTACACCTTC

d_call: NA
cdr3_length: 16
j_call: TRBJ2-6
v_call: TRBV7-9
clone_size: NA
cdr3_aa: CASSFAGLPGANVLTF
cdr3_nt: TGTGCCAGCAGCTTTGCGGGACTCCCTGGGGCCAACGTCCTGACTTTC

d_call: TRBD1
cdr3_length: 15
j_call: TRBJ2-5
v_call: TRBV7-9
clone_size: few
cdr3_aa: CASSLDKGARETQYF
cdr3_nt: TGTGCCAGCAGCTTAGATAAGGGGGCGCGAGAGACCCAGTACTTC